These 4 T cell receptor beta chains share one sample of origin, sequenced in a study of blood T cells in healthy people across ages. The authors ran a second PCR of roughly 6 to 12 cycles using a sample-barcoded 5' primer and a J-beta primer mix. TCRdb reanalysed the 5' RACE reads using MiXCR and keeps one entry per CDR3 protein. The table has under 1,000,000 distinct CDR3 sequences, around 36% seen once. The material sequenced was blood. These receptors came from a man between 18 and 29 years old in good health.

V gene TRBV12-1 combines with J gene TRBJ1-4. TRBV12-1 is classified as a pseudogene. The CDR3 totals 18 residues. CDR3: CASSPHRDLTPTKEKLFF. The CDR3 nucleotides read TGTGCCAGCAGCCCACACCGAGATTTGACACCAACTAAGGAAAAACTGTTTTTT.

The chain combines TRBV7-2 with TRBJ2-5; 9 positions agree with TRBD2. Germline V gene lookup returns CDR1 SGHTA and CDR2 FQGNSA. The trim removed 2 bases at V and 5 bases at J, leaving 6 bases unmatched. The CDR3 spans 15 residues. The CDR3 bases are TGTGCCAGCAGCTTAAACCTAGCGGGGAGCGAGACCCAGTACTTC. Residues: CASSLNLAGSETQYF.

The chain is built from TRBV20-1 and TRBJ2-3; the D gene is possibly TRBD2 (5 bases). CDR1 is DFQATT and CDR2 is SNEGSKA in the germline V gene (reference sequence). CDR3 length: 13 amino acids. V shed 3 bases and J shed 1 base, with 8 bases lying between them. This CDR3 is CSARDFRTDTQYF. In DNA form, the CDR3 reads TGCAGTGCTAGGGACTTCCGCACAGATACGCAGTATTTT.

This clonotype was counted at least ten times. The chain combines TRBV7-2 with TRBJ2-1, with 7 nucleotides matching TRBD2. The CDR3 is 14 amino acids. The V and J ends lost 4 bases and 5 bases, in that order; junction bases with no gene match: 5. CDR1 is SGHTA, CDR2 FQGNSA, per germline. The CDR3 nucleotides are TGTGCCAGCAGCTACCCGGGACTACACAATGAGCAGTTCTTC. Protein product: CASSYPGLHNEQFF.